The TCR beta chain under discussion was sequenced for a study of CXCR3-negative and CXCR3-positive naive CD8 T cells. General observations from the study: Researchers report that CXCR3-positive naive cells carry more hydrophobic TRB CDR3s than CXCR3-negative naive cells. The TRBV-TRBJ usage of naive CXCR3-negative and CXCR3-positive cells was similar, but that of memory cells differed.

Researchers prepared the TRB cDNA libraries using 5' RACE with UMI labels. No DNA is given; TCRdb re-called the 5' RACE reads and lists each CDR3 protein once. This repertoire includes fewer than 90,000 distinct CDR3 sequences. Sorting was done in triplicate for each CD8+ T cell subset (about 330,000 cells each). Naive CD8+ T cells showed CD45RO-CCR7+CD27+CD95-. Note on this clonotype: As yet, its antigen is unknown.

Germline values: CDR1 MDHEN, CDR2 SYDVKM. The CDR3 is 14 residues long. This sequence was found in a human donor in good health. Some clones in this sample may be carry-over from other donors' samples. The sample was naive CXCR3+ CD8+ T cells from blood. Described subset: CD45RO-CCR7+CD27+CD95- naive CD8+ T cells expressing CXCR3 (TNR3+). The chain has TRBV28 and TRBJ2-7; lacking DNA, the TRBD1 call made by TCRdb goes unchecked. CDR3 loop: CASSLDAGFSEQYF. The full variable domain, its missing parts supplied by reference TRBV28 and TRBJ2-7, is DVKVTQSSRYLVKRTGEKVFLECVQDMDHENMFWYRQDPGLGLRLIYFSYDVKMKEKGDIPEGYSVSREKKERFSLILESASTNQTSMYLCASSLDAGFSEQYFGPGTRLTVT.